This T cell receptor (beta chain) was recovered during a study of cytomegalovirus exposure and HLA in healthy donors. Study results and caveats: Upon later analysis, TCR association rates were observed to vary by HLA locus, being highest for DRB1 and lowest for HLA-C.

A remark on this clone: Its antigen is not known.

PCR amplification relied on 60 Vbeta primers (plus 13 Jbeta primers). Repertoires were generated with immunoSEQ multiplex PCR, while TCRdb's copy carries only in-frame clones and drops some. The table lists under 200,000 clones, approximately 84% of them singletons, with approximately 6% in the top ten. The CDR3 is 19 amino acids. Unmatched junction bases numbered 17, after V lost 3 bases and J lost 6 bases. The sequenced sample was PBMCs. The chain links TRBV23-1 to TRBJ2-3; 11 bases are shared with TRBD2. TRBV23-1 is noted as an ORF with a role that remains uncertain. This TCR derives from a woman in her twenties or thirties in good health and CMV-seropositive. DNA of the CDR3: TGCGCCAGCAGTCATTTTGTGGAGACTAGCGGGGACGTAAGGGATACGCAGTATTTT. It yields the protein CASSHFVETSGDVRDTQYF.